This entry lists 7 T cell receptor beta chains sequenced from one sample in a study of T cell responses to AZD1222 COVID-19 vaccine. Libraries were prepared by immunoSEQ multiplex PCR; TCRdb keeps only in-frame clonotypes and omits some of them. The sample lists over 120,000 clones, 70% to 90% seen once, with approximately 8% in the top ten. This specimen was peripheral blood, taken on day 0 of AZD1222 vaccination. The receptors here all came from an adult in good health.

This chain links TRBV6-2 or TRBV6-3 with TRBJ2-1; D is undetermined. This CDR3 has 15 amino acids. CDR1 is MNHEY and CDR2 is SVGEGT in the germline V gene. V shed 0 bases and J shed 8 bases, with 14 bases lying between them. CDR3 sequence reads: CASSYSDLPNDEQFF. DNA of the CDR3: TGTGCCAGCAGTTACTCGGACCTCCCGAACGATGAGCAGTTCTTC.

The chain is built from TRBV5-6 and TRBJ2-5; D unresolved. The V end lost 0 bases, the J end lost 2 bases, and 11 bases lay between the germline ends. Germline CDR1 and CDR2: SGHDT and YYEEEE. This CDR3 is built from 15 residues. CDR3: CASSLVRAAQETQYF. CDR3 in DNA: TGTGCCAGCAGCTTGGTTCGGGCGGCACAAGAGACCCAGTACTTC.

This clone was found a few times. V gene TRBV27 combines with J gene TRBJ1-1; perhaps TRBD1 as D (5 bases). The CDR3 length is 12 residues. Looked up from germline, CDR1 is MNHEY and CDR2 is SMNVEV (reference sequence). V shed 6 bases and J shed 6 bases, with 11 bases lying between them. For the CDR3, the DNA is TGTGCCAGCAGCCACTTAGGGGCTGAAGCTTTCTTT. Its translation is CASSHLGAEAFF.

The chain carries TRBV4-2 and TRBJ2-5; 7 bases map to TRBD2. The germline CDR1 and CDR2 sequences are LGHNA and YNFKEQ. The CDR3 is 17 residues long. Unmatched junction bases numbered 11, after V lost 1 base and J lost 3 bases. The CDR3, as DNA: TGTGCCAGCAGCCAAGGGTTTGGCGGGAGAGGCGAAGAGACCCAGTACTTC. This encodes CASSQGFGGRGEETQYF.

The chain links TRBV10-3 to TRBJ2-1; TRBD2 agrees at 10 bases. The V gene's germline CDR1 is ENHRY and CDR2 SYGVKD. The CDR3 covers 16 residues. The ends lost 6 bases at V and 1 base at J; junction bases unmatched: 6. DNA of the CDR3: TGTGCCATCAGGTCCTTAGCGGGAGGATCCTACAATGAGCAGTTCTTC. Its translation is CAIRSLAGGSYNEQFF.

This sequence joins TRBV19 and TRBJ1-2; D may be TRBD1 (5 bases). Germline CDR1 reads LNHDA; CDR2 reads SQIVND (reference sequence). Trimming took off 5 bases at V and 0 bases at J, with 25 bases between the two ends. The CDR3 covers 19 residues. The CDR3: CASSSERQGLLPSNYGYTF. In DNA, the CDR3 is TGTGCCAGTAGTTCCGAGAGGCAGGGCCTTCTCCCTTCTAACTATGGCTACACCTTC.

The gene calls are TRBV3-1 (or the pseudogene TRBV3-2) and TRBJ2-2, with TRBD2 matching over 7 bases. The CDR3 contains 15 residues. The V gene's germline CDR1 is LGHDT and CDR2 YNNKEL (reference sequence). V lost 5 bases, J lost 5 bases, and 8 bases stayed unmatched. CDR3 sequence: CASSSPWGGTGELFF. The DNA of the CDR3 is TGTGCCAGCAGCTCGCCATGGGGGGGGACCGGGGAGCTGTTTTTT.